A single T cell receptor (beta chain) is shown here with its context. This clone was observed a handful of times. The antigen it binds to is not known. Base qualities are not provided; no much larger clone lies one nucleotide away. Deletion took 11 bases off V and 7 bases off J, with a span of 12 bases between the germline ends. As encoded in the germline V gene, CDR1 is ENHRY while CDR2 is SYGVKD. The CDR3, from cysteine to phenylalanine, totals 10 residues. Here the CDR3 DNA is all that survives: 30 bases in frame from base 1. The library was built by means of the immunoSEQ multiplex PCR assay. For the multiplex PCR, a mixture combining 60 forward primers for TCR Vbeta segments and 13 reverse primers for TCR Jbeta segments was used. Amplification of the CDR3 region of rearranged TCR beta genes was performed with a multiplex PCR assay on genomic DNA. The Illumina HiSeq System was used to sequence the amplified TCR beta libraries as 87-base-pair reads. The study's processing was this. A later analysis counted approximately 74 million unique TCR beta chains across the 650 to 700 repertoires, and 10 million to 12 million of these chains were shared by at least two donors. A nearest-neighbor algorithm error-corrected the raw reads and collapsed the reads into unique sequences, merging closely related sequences to remove PCR and sequencing errors. Alignment of CDR3 sequences to IMGT reference sequences was used to assign V, D and J gene segments. Each retained sequence needed at least a six-nucleotide match to both a V gene segment and a J gene segment. A rearrangement was called productive if the CDR3 had no stop codons and remained in frame with V and J, and every other rearrangement was called non-productive. Following IMGT convention, CDR3 was defined as the stretch from the second conserved V-encoded cysteine up to the conserved J-encoded phenylalanine. Sequences without an unambiguous match to a single V gene segment were excluded from the earlier analysis of 500 to 700 of the donors. An earlier analysis of 500 to 700 of the donors classified V segments as functional when productive rearrangements were above 56.7% and as segregating when the standard deviation between donors was above 5%. A statistical classification framework was developed to diagnose cytomegalovirus status using the catalog of TCR beta chain sequences. In a later analysis, V and J genes were assigned by comparing TCR nucleotide sequences against IMGT/GENE-DB human TR gene sequences. In a later analysis, CDR3 sequences and most-parsimonious VDJ recombination scenarios were assigned using the TCRdist pipeline. In a later analysis, each TCR beta chain was defined by its CDR3 amino acid sequence together with its V-gene family, and reads lacking a unique V-gene family were excluded. In a later analysis, fewer than 600 highly shared, low-generation-probability nucleotide sequences were removed to address suspected cross-contamination and a sequencing artifact. For each public chain, a later analysis derived a clonal expansion index from normalized ranks of inferred template counts within each repertoire. In a later analysis, generation probabilities were computed using a VDJ recombination model fitted to out-of-frame rearrangements, and the results were checked against IGoR. Hypergeometric tests were used in a later analysis to score TCR-TCR, TCR-HLA and TCR-CMV co-occurrence, with a repertoire-size bias correction applied to the TCR pairs. A later analysis estimated false discovery rates by permuting HLA or CMV assignments 20 times. A later analysis grouped co-occurring TCRs with DBSCAN, adding TCRdist sequence similarity when clustering within HLA-allele-positive subsets. Repertoires with fewer than 30,000 or more than 120,000 public chains were left out of co-occurrence clustering, as were about 5 repertoires with anomalous nucleotide sharing. The immuneACCESS repertoire file appears here via TCRdb, limited to in-frame rearrangements. These files lack a portion of the clones; in checked studies, under half of the deficit traces to unresolved V genes, and the cause of the others is not known. V, J and clone size were drawn from that table, and D and trimming were deduced from the DNA. The sample table lists more than 140,000 clones, 60% to 80% of them with a count of one. Together, the top ten hold over 0.6% of the sample.

This sample stems from a study of cytomegalovirus exposure and HLA in healthy donors (dated by TCRdb to the late 2010s). Turning to the overall study: According to an earlier analysis of 587 of the donors, 150 million to 200 million T cells yielded some 120 million unique TCR beta sequences and about 300 Gb of sequence data. A later genetic analysis used genome-wide SNP genotypes for about 65% of the roughly 670 donors, treating that subset as a discovery cohort. Donor age, sex, ethnicity and CMV serostatus were collected together with the repertoire data. A later analysis re-examined previously published TCR beta repertoires from roughly 720 donors and added high-resolution HLA genotyping to investigate patterns of TCR occurrence. Four to six DR-DQ haplotypes were handled as single units for association and clustering, since linkage in the cohort was strong. Among roughly 400 genotyped donors of the cohort, an average of about 240,000 unique TCR beta nucleotide sequences were sequenced per donor, around 20% of them non-productive. All discovery cohort repertoires had been generated using a single sequencing platform. Of the 398 genotyped donors, less than 85% were placed in the genetic ancestry cluster associated with self-reported Caucasian donors. The number of donors typed differed by locus, with roughly 629-640 for A, B, C, DRB1 and DQB1, 522 for DQA1, 600 to 610 for DPA1, and around 430 for DPB1. The aim of the study was to test whether cataloging public T cell receptors could identify signatures of past pathogen exposure. Both class I and class II loci were covered by HLA typing, at four-digit resolution. Using immunosequencing, the study profiled T cell repertoires from about 650 subjects and related those repertoires to cytomegalovirus serostatus. An early release that covered 500 to 800 HLA-typed donors contained about 300 gigabases of sequencing data and 80 million or so unique TCR sequences. Rather than using new phenotypic data, the later analysis identified candidate immune exposures from TCR beta sequences and from how often those sequences occurred across donors. To predict cytomegalovirus infection status, the study combined high-throughput TCR immunosequencing, statistical association of individual TCRs with disease status, and machine learning. Besides the first cohort of around 700 subjects, a separate validation cohort made up of over 100 different subjects was used. An earlier analysis of 587 of the donors used high-throughput TCR beta sequencing to judge whether each TCR beta V gene segment behaved as functional or pseudogenic.

Here is what the overall study found, with its caveats: Linkage disequilibrium might explain the correlated functional status among segregating V segments, but an unknown experimental factor could not be excluded. The authors suggested that the approach could potentially be extended to other disease states and immunological phenotypes. A further reported finding was that TCR beta sequences accurately predicted the HLA-A and HLA-B alleles for most subjects in the first cohort. In a later analysis, HLA-associated TCR beta chains showed more clonal expansion and lower generation probabilities than non-associated chains that were equally common. In an earlier analysis of around 600 of the donors, most TCR beta V segments were observed in productive rearrangements about 90% or about 30% of the time, broadly matching IMGT annotations. In vitro tests confirmed that three of the cytomegalovirus-associated TCR beta chains recognize cytomegalovirus antigens. According to a later analysis, most CMV-associated TCR beta chains appeared to be HLA-restricted, and the HLA associations seemed to be driven largely by CMV exposure. The presence/absence analyses assumed that sequencing depth was roughly uniform across donors, and that assumption may not be true. A group of highly shared sequence variants was considered likely to be a technical artifact of the sequencing pipeline. Because counts were too low, some 17 rarely observed V segments, including chromosome 9 orphons, were left out of the earlier analysis of a few hundred of the donors. A later analysis found that TCR association rates varied across HLA loci, with DRB1 alleles showing the most associated TCRs and HLA-C alleles the fewest. Specific HLA alleles were associated with over 15,000 TCR beta sequences at a false discovery rate of 0.05 in a later analysis. The study gave a list of 150 to 200 TCR beta chains associated with cytomegalovirus. A later genetic analysis reported fewer N-insertions in productive TCRs among donors in an Asian-associated ancestry cluster than the approximately 670-donor mean. In both the original and validation cohorts, the classifier was reported to diagnose cytomegalovirus status with high specificity and sensitivity. HLA typing was unavailable for some donors at each locus, so association tests used only the typed subset. The cohort was sequenced for TCR beta chains only, and without alpha or paired-chain data the features that could be detected were limited. Several of the top co-occurrence clusters appeared to be linked to parvovirus B19, influenza, CMV and Epstein-Barr virus, according to a later analysis. Strong co-occurrence of HLA alleles, especially DR and DQ, made assigning TCR associations to individual alleles difficult. CMV serostatus was the only immune exposure information available for the cohort. The 87-base-pair reads could not distinguish some IMGT-functional V segments, including TRBV6-2 and TRBV6-3, so those segments were excluded. V-gene and J-gene trimming of TCR beta chains was associated with a missense DCLRE1C variant in a later genetic analysis, and the association was replicated in an independent cohort. Most TCR sequences were seen in very few donors, while some public TCRs were found in many individuals.

The cohort was made up of 650 to 700 healthy bone marrow donors. All cohort members were sampled while nominally healthy, although unrecorded immune exposures were likely present. The donor was CMV seronegative and was included in the group of several hundred seronegative cohort members. Each donor provided a peripheral blood sample, and peripheral blood mononuclear cells were used for TCR beta sequencing. The Qiagen DNeasy Blood Extraction Kit was used to extract genomic DNA from the blood cell samples. Sequencing was performed on PBMCs. This clonotype was sampled from a male donor in good health and CMV-seronegative. The sequence is built from TRBV10-3 and TRBJ2-7; no D gene is confidently identified. CDR3 reads: CARITLEQYF. The DNA is as follows: TGTGCCCGCATTACCCTAGAGCAGTACTTC.